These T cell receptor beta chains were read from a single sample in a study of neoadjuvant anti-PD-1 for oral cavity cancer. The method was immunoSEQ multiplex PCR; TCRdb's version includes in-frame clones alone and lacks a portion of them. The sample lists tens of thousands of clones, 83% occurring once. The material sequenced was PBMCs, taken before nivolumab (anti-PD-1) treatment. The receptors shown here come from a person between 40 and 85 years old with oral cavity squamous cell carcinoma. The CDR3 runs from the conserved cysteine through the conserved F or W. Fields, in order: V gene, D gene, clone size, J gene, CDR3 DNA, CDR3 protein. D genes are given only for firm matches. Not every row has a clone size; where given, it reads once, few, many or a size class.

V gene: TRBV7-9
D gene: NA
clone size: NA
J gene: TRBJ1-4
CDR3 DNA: TGTGCCAGCAGCTTAGCCCGGGACCAGGAAAAACTGTTTTTT
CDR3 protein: CASSLARDQEKLFF

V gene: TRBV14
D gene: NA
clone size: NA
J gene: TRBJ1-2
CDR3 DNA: TGTGCCAGCAGCCAAGACACGTACTATGGCTACACCTTC
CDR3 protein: CASSQDTYYGYTF

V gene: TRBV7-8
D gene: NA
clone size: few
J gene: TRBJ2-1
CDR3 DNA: TGTGCCAGCAGCTCCTCCCGGAACGATGAGCAGTTCTTC
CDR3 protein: CASSSSRNDEQFF

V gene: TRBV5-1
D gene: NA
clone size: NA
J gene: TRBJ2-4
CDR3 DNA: TGCGCCAGCAGAGAACAGGGCCCGAAGGAGTTC
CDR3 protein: CASREQGPKEF

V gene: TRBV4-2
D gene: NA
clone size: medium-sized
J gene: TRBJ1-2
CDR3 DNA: TGTGCCAGCAGAGGGACATATGGCTACACCTTC
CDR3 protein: CASRGTYGYTF

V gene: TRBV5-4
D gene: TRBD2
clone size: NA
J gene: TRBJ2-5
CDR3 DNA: TGTGCCAGCAGCCAGACTAGCGGGAGAACGGAGACCCAGTACTTC
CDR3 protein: CASSQTSGRTETQYF

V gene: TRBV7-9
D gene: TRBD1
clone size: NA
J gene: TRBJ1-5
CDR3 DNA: TGTGCCAGCAGCGAGACAGGGCAAGGACAGCCCCAGCATTTT
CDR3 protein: CASSETGQGQPQHF

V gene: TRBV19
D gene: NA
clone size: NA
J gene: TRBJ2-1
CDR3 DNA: TGTGCCAGTTCCAGATTCTCCTACAATGAGCAGTTCTTC
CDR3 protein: CASSRFSYNEQFF

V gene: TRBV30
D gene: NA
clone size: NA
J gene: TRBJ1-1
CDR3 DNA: TGTGCCTGGAGTCGGACCGCGGGGAACACTGAAGCTTTCTTT
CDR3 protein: CAWSRTAGNTEAFF

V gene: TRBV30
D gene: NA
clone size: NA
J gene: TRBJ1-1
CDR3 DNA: TGTGCCTGGAGTGTATCGGGGCTTGAAGCTTTCTTT
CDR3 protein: CAWSVSGLEAFF

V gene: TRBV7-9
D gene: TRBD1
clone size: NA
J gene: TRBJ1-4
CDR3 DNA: TGTGCCAGCAGCCTAAGACAGGGAGGTGAAAAACTGTTTTTT
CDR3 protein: CASSLRQGGEKLFF

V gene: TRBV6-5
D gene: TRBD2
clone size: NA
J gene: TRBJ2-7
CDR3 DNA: TGTGCCAGCAGACTAACTAGCGGGAAGTACGAGCAGTACTTC
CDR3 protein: CASRLTSGKYEQYF

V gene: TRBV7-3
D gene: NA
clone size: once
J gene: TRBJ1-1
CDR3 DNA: TGTGCCAGCAGCTTAACTGCCACGGCAGGTGAAGCTTTCTTT
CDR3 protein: CASSLTATAGEAFF

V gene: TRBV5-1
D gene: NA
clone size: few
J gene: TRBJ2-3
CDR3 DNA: TGCGCCAGCAGCCCCGGATACGTCACAGATACGCAGTATTTT
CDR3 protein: CASSPGYVTDTQYF

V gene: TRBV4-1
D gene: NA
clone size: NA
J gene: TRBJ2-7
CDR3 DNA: TGCGCCAGCAGCCAAGATTTAGCATGGCCGCTCTTCGGCGAGCAGTACTTC
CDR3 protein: CASSQDLAWPLFGEQYF

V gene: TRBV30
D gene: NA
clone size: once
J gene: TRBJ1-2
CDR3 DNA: TGTGCCTGGGGGACCGTCGGCTACACCTTC
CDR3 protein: CAWGTVGYTF

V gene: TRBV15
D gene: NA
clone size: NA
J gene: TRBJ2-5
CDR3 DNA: TGTGCCACCAGCAGAGATCTCGGGGTAGCTTCCGAGACCCAGTACTTC
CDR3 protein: CATSRDLGVASETQYF